Following are 22 T cell receptor beta chains from one sample sequenced in a study of blood T cell repertoires in COVID-19. Clones were read by immunoSEQ multiplex PCR, and TCRdb kept only the in-frame ones, dropping some. The data contain 400,000 to 450,000 clones, 90% of them singletons. The material sequenced was PBMCs or T cells enriched from blood (not recorded which). The receptors were gathered from a man in his late teens or twenties who had recovered from COVID-19.

J is TRBJ1-5 and V is TRBV7-2; D not resolved. The CDR3 totals 12 residues. V gave up 5 bases and J gave up 6 bases, with 8 bases separating them. From germline, CDR1 is SGHTA and CDR2 FQGNSA. This chain's CDR3 is CASSPRGQPQHF. CDR3 coding DNA: TGTGCCAGCAGCCCAAGAGGTCAGCCCCAGCATTTT.

This chain links TRBV11-3 with TRBJ1-3; D remains unclear. Germline V gene lookup returns CDR1 SGHNT and CDR2 YENEEA. The CDR3 is 13 residues long. Trimming stripped 3 bases from V and 3 bases from J, with 6 bases between. CDR3 amino acids: CASSFPFGNTIYF. Here the CDR3 DNA reads TGTGCCAGCAGCTTTCCTTTTGGAAACACCATATATTTT.

The rearrangement joins TRBV27 to TRBJ1-1; D is ambiguous. Between the trimmed V and J ends, which lost 3 bases and 4 bases, there was a span of 12 bases. Per germline, CDR1 MNHEY and CDR2 SMNVEV (reference sequence). This CDR3 region has 14 residues. In DNA, the CDR3 is TGTGCCAGCAGTTTCGCGGGTTCGGGCACTGAAGCTTTCTTT. Translating gives CASSFAGSGTEAFF.

V is TRBV7-3 and J is TRBJ1-2; D is possibly TRBD1 (5 bases). The CDR3 spans 15 residues. With 3 bases removed from V and 3 bases from J, the gap between germline ends came to 14 bases. CDR1 is SGHTA and CDR2 is FQGTGA in the germline V gene. The chain's CDR3 is CASSLQAGQDYGYTF. CDR3 nucleotide sequence: TGTGCCAGCAGCTTGCAGGCAGGGCAGGACTATGGCTACACCTTC. Filled out from reference TRBV7-3 and TRBJ1-2, the complete variable domain reads GAGVSQTPSNKVTEKGKYVELRCDPISGHTALYWYRQSLGQGPEFLIYFQGTGAADDSGLPNDRFFAVRPEGSVSTLKIQRTERGDSAVYLCASSLQAGQDYGYTFGSGTRLTVV.

The rearrangement joins TRBV27 to TRBJ2-7; D gene uncertain. The V and J ends lost 0 bases and 5 bases respectively, with 8 bases between them. The V gene's germline CDR1 is MNHEY and CDR2 SMNVEV (reference sequence). CDR3 length: 13 amino acids. CDR3 DNA: TGTGCCAGCAGTTTATCGAGCTCGGACGAGCAGTACTTC. It codes for CASSLSSSDEQYF.

This chain joins TRBV5-8 and TRBJ1-2; 9 bases fit TRBD1. Germline V gene lookup returns CDR1 SGHTS and CDR2 YDEGEE. J gave up 5 bases and V 4 bases, and 0 bases lay outside the gene matches. The CDR3 extends over 12 amino acids. The CDR3 DNA reads TGTGCCAGCAGCGGACAGGGGTATGGCTACACCTTC. It codes for CASSGQGYGYTF.

The J gene is TRBJ1-1, the V gene TRBV15; D is perhaps TRBD1 (5 bases). CDR3 length: 15 residues. CDR1 is LNHNV, CDR2 YYDKDF, per germline (reference sequence). The germline V and J ends were trimmed by 0 bases and 3 bases, with 11 bases remaining between them. The CDR3 nucleotides are TGTGCCACCAGCAGAGACTCAGGGATGTACACTGAAGCTTTCTTT. Translating it yields CATSRDSGMYTEAFF.

This rearrangement joins TRBV6-5 to TRBJ2-1, with 8 bases identical to TRBD2. The J segment lost 5 bases and the V segment lost 0 bases, leaving 6 bases of the junction unmatched. This CDR3 has 16 amino acids. The germline CDR1 and CDR2 sequences are MNHEY and SVGAGI. As DNA, the CDR3 is TGTGCCAGCAGTTACTCGGGGACTAGGCCCGACAATGAGCAGTTCTTC. This encodes CASSYSGTRPDNEQFF.

DNA of the CDR3: TGTGCCACCAGTACGGGACAGGGTCTCCAGTTCTTC. This encodes CATSTGQGLQFF. The chain has TRBV24-1 and TRBJ2-1, with TRBD1 matching 9 bases. After removal of 6 bases from V and 13 bases from J, the junction contained 6 bases not matched to a gene. This CDR3 comprises 12 residues. Germline V gene sequence: CDR1 KGHDR, CDR2 SFDVKD.

This clone was found a few times. The rearrangement joins TRBV4-1 to TRBJ2-7; TRBD2 matches at 9 bases. The junction had 4 bases not matched to a gene; V was cut back by 0 bases and J by 4 bases. Germline values: CDR1 MGHRA, CDR2 YSYEKL. The CDR3 has 15 residues. The CDR3 reads CASSQDRLAAYEQYF. Here the CDR3 DNA reads TGCGCCAGCAGCCAAGATCGACTAGCGGCGTACGAGCAGTACTTC.

The rearrangement uses TRBV3-1 (or the pseudogene TRBV3-2) and TRBJ2-5; 10 nucleotides align to TRBD2. V gave up 3 bases and J gave up 5 bases; unmatched junction bases: 9. This CDR3 comprises 16 residues. The germline V gene has CDR1 LGHDT and CDR2 YNNKEL (reference sequence). CDR3 coding DNA: TGTGCCAGCAGCCACCAGCGGGGGGGCAGTATGGAGACCCAGTACTTC. As protein: CASSHQRGGSMETQYF.

This chain joins TRBV11-2 and TRBJ1-6; no firm D call. V was trimmed by 5 bases and J by 10 bases, leaving 15 bases between them. The CDR3 runs to 14 residues. Germline V gives CDR1 SGHAT, CDR2 FQNNGV. CDR3 in DNA: TGTGCCAGCAGCCAAGGGAGGGAAGCATCACCCCTCCACTTT. It yields the protein CASSQGREASPLHF.

This chain connects TRBV28 to TRBJ1-1; 8 nucleotides line up with TRBD1. V lost 6 bases, J lost 5 bases, and 5 bases stayed unmatched. Germline V gene lookup returns CDR1 MDHEN and CDR2 SYDVKM. The CDR3 is made up of 13 amino acids. CDR3 sequence: CASRRDRGTEAFF. In nucleotides, the CDR3 is TGTGCCAGCAGACGAGACAGGGGAACTGAAGCTTTCTTT.

V usage is TRBV25-1 and J usage is TRBJ2-3, with D perhaps TRBD2 (6 bases). The CDR3 runs 16 residues. Germline assignment: CDR1 MGHDK and CDR2 SYGVNS. The V end lost 2 bases, the J end lost 5 bases, and 17 bases lay between the germline ends. CDR3 coding DNA: TGTGCCAGCAGTGAAGGGATAGGGCGGGGTGGAGATACGCAGTATTTT. Protein sequence: CASSEGIGRGGDTQYF.

The V and J genes are TRBV4-1 and TRBJ1-6; D may be TRBD1 (6 bases). Per the germline V gene, CDR1 is MGHRA and CDR2 is YSYEKL. V was trimmed by 1 base and J by 5 bases, leaving 9 bases between them. The CDR3 spans 15 residues. CDR3: CASSQVAGDNSPLHF. The CDR3 DNA reads as TGCGCCAGCAGCCAAGTGGCAGGGGATAATTCACCCCTCCACTTT.

The chain recombines TRBV11-2 with TRBJ2-5; D might be TRBD2 (6 bases). CDR1 is SGHAT and CDR2 is FQNNGV in the germline V gene. V was shortened by 2 bases and J by 3 bases, with 10 bases between the two germline ends. The CDR3 spans 14 residues. CDR3 nucleotide sequence: TGTGCCAGCAGCTTAAGGTGGGGGGAAGAGACCCAGTACTTC. Residues: CASSLRWGEETQYF.

The table lists this clone with a count of one. V is TRBV3-1 (or the pseudogene TRBV3-2) and J is TRBJ1-4, with 7 bases matching TRBD1. V lost 3 bases, J lost 7 bases, and 11 bases stayed unmatched. Germline V gene lookup returns CDR1 LGHDT and CDR2 YNNKEL (reference sequence). The CDR3 spans 16 residues. The CDR3 DNA reads as TGTGCCAGCAGCCATTTACCGGGACAGCCTACTGAAAAACTGTTTTTT. Amino acids: CASSHLPGQPTEKLFF.

The V call is TRBV10-2, the J call TRBJ1-3; TRBD1 might be the D (5 bases). Trimming removed 6 bases at V and 4 bases at J, with 16 bases between. In germline, CDR1 is WSHSY, CDR2 SAAADI. The CDR3 spans 15 residues. The CDR3 loop reads CASRSRGWEGNTIYF. The CDR3 bases are TGCGCCAGCAGATCTAGGGGATGGGAAGGAAACACCATATATTTT.

The V gene is TRBV5-4, the J gene TRBJ2-5; D is perhaps TRBD2 (6 bases). The CDR3 consists of 15 residues. V gave up 2 bases and J gave up 7 bases, with 18 bases separating them. Germline-derived CDR1 and CDR2 are SGHNT and YYREEE (reference sequence). The CDR3 nucleotides are TGTGCCAGCAGCTTAGCCGGGGGACCCGTGGGGACCCAGTACTTC. Its translation: CASSLAGGPVGTQYF.

J is TRBJ2-5 and V is TRBV29-1; D gene ambiguous. V was trimmed by 3 bases and J by 5 bases, leaving 7 bases between them. This CDR3 spans 11 amino acids. Per the germline V gene, CDR1 is SQVTM and CDR2 is ANQGSEA. The CDR3 nucleotides read TGCAGCGTTGAGCGTAAGGAGACCCAGTACTTC. This sequence encodes CSVERKETQYF.

The chain has TRBV6-6 and TRBJ2-2, with 10 bases matching TRBD2. The CDR3 covers 16 residues. Germline V lookup: CDR1 MNHNY, CDR2 SVGAGI (reference sequence). V lost 7 bases, J lost 1 base, and 6 bases stayed unmatched. The CDR3 sequence: CASIDGTSENTGELFF. The DNA for the CDR3 is TGTGCCAGCATAGACGGGACTAGCGAGAACACCGGGGAGCTGTTTTTT.

Here the CDR3 reads CASSSTSAKVSWETQYF. In DNA form, the CDR3 reads TGTGCCAGCAGTTCAACTAGCGCCAAAGTTTCATGGGAGACCCAGTACTTC. The rearrangement joins TRBV28 to TRBJ2-5, with TRBD2 identical over 7 bases. Germline CDR1 MDHEN, CDR2 SYDVKM. The CDR3 extends over 17 amino acids. V lost 4 bases, J lost 5 bases, and 16 bases stayed unmatched.